This T cell receptor (beta chain) was documented in a study of response to subunit inactivated influenza vaccine. This clonotype turned up a few times. The CDR3 loop spans 17 amino acids. CDR1 is SGHTA, CDR2 FQGNSA, per germline. V gave up 6 bases and J gave up 7 bases, with 22 bases separating them. Each CDR3 protein is one row after TCRdb ran MiXCR on the RT-PCR reads. The sample records about 650,000 distinct CDR3 sequences, 13% to 15% being singletons. Source: PBMCs from blood, taken approximately 15 days before vaccination. This chain links TRBV7-2 with TRBJ1-6, with D maybe TRBD1 (5 bases). The clonotype was recovered from a middle-aged man who received an inactivated influenza vaccine. The CDR3 spells CASRDIIAPGLNSPLHF. In nucleotides, the CDR3 is TGTGCCAGCAGGGACATCATCGCCCCGGGTCTGAATTCACCCCTCCACTTT.